This T cell receptor (beta chain) was observed in a study of T cells expressing NK-cell markers. Study-wide results and caveats: There remained a lack of clarity about HCMV specificity of expanded NKG2C+ T cell clones.

Reprocessing the 5' RACE reads, TCRdb reports a single entry for every CDR3 protein and omits DNA. Found here are about 150,000 distinct CDR3 sequences; the top ten clones hold 20% to 25%. The CDR3 consists of 15 residues. CDR1 and CDR2 from the germline V gene are DFQATT and SNEGSKA (reference sequence). Of note for this clonotype: No antigen is known for it.

V is TRBV20-1 and J is TRBJ2-4; with no DNA, the TCRdb D assignment of TRBD1 cannot be verified. This receptor was obtained from a man aged 18-70 years in good health. Sequencing input: blood T cells: a sorted CD56 or NKG2C T cell subset, CD4+ or CD8+ T cells, or bulk PBMC T cells (not recorded which). The CDR3: CSAHPGFLAKNIQYF.